This TCR beta chain was found in a study of T cell repertoires in cytomegalovirus infection. Turning to the study itself: CMV infection and matching HLA type were both indicated by public TCR beta signatures.

Germline CDR1 DFQATT, CDR2 SNEGSKA (reference sequence). Trimming took 1 base from V and 3 from J; bases not matched to a gene: 5. The CDR3 extends over 15 amino acids. The table lists this clonotype with a few counts. What it binds is unknown. Study-level points and caveats: Predominance within the ex vivo response was attributable to HLA-C-restricted CMV-specific TCR beta clonotypes. Carriage of CMV together with the relevant HLA was identifiable through cumulative public TCR beta family frequency.

Using its own MiXCR run on the reads, TCRdb lists one record per CDR3 protein. The repertoire consists of over 300,000 distinct CDR3 sequences, with about 17% occurring once and the leading ten covering 12%. Material for sequencing was PBMCs. The TCR was taken from a human donor in good health (CMV status not recorded). Some clones in this sample may be carry-over from other donors' samples. V gene TRBV20-1 combines with J gene TRBJ1-5; 8 bases are shared with TRBD1. The CDR3 loop is CSARARTGSNQPQHF. Here the CDR3 DNA reads TGCAGTGCTAGAGCCCGGACAGGGTCCAATCAGCCCCAGCATTTT.